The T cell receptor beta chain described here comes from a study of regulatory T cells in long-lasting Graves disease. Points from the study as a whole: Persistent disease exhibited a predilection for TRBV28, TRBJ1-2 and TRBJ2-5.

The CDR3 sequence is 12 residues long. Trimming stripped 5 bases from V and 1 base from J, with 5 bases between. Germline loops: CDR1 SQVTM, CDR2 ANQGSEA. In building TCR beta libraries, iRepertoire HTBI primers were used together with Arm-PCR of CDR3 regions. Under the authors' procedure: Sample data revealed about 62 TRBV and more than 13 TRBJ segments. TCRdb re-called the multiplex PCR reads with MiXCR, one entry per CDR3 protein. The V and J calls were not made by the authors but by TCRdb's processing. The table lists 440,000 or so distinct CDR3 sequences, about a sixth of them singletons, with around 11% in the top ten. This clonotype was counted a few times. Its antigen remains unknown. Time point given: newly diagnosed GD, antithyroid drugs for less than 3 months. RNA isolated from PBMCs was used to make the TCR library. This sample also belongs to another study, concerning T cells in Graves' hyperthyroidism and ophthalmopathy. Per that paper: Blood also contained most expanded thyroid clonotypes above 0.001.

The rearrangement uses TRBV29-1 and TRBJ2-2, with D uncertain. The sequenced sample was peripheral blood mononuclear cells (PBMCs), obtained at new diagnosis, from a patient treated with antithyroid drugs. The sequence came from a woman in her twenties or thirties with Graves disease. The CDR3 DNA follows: TGCAGCGTTCCGGGGAACACCGGGGAGCTGTTTTTT. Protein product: CSVPGNTGELFF.